This TCR beta chain was recorded in a study of long-term antiretroviral therapy in people with HIV. The wider study: The earliest specimens came about a decade ahead of the 2015 immediate-ART recommendation.

Every one of the donors gave at least one pre-ART PBMC sample and at least two post-ART PBMC samples. In the United States, treatment was given to all participants with HIV. Cryopreserved PBMC samples of about 0.9-10 million cells were used for DNA extraction. Researchers ran immunoSEQ v3.0 at survey level. Assay: immunoSEQ multiplex PCR; the TCRdb copy retains only in-frame clones and omits some. This table holds roughly 36,000 clones, 83% found once. This clonotype was obtained from a man between 18 and 35 years old with HIV. The specimen was unsorted PBMCs, collected 0.4 years before starting antiretroviral therapy.

This CDR3 reads CASSLSPGGANTGELFF. CDR3 sequence (DNA): TGCGCCAGCAGCTTGTCCCCCGGGGGGGCGAACACCGGGGAGCTGTTTTTT. The chain employs TRBV5-1 and TRBJ2-2; 8 bases map to TRBD2. J gave up 0 bases and V 1 base, and 5 bases lay outside the gene matches. Per the germline V gene, CDR1 is SGHRS and CDR2 is YFSETQ. The CDR3 runs 17 residues. Full variable domain (missing parts from reference TRBV5-1 and TRBJ2-2): KAGVTQTPRYLIKTRGQQVTLSCSPISGHRSVSWYQQTPGQGLQFLFEYFSETQRNKGNFPGRFSGRQFSNSRSEMNVSTLELGDSALYLCASSLSPGGANTGELFFGEGSRLTVL.